One and the same sample provided the 23 T cell receptor beta chains below, sequenced in a study of T cell responses to AZD1222 COVID-19 vaccine. Sequencing used immunoSEQ multiplex PCR; TCRdb keeps in-frame clones, though not all of them. The table includes approximately 70,000 clones, roughly 90% detected once. Source: peripheral blood, taken on day 0 of AZD1222 vaccination. These receptors were obtained from an adult in good health.

This clone was counted only a few times. The rearrangement links TRBV24-1 to TRBJ2-3; D is tentatively TRBD1 or TRBD2 (6 bases each). V shed 1 base and J shed 2 bases, with 12 bases lying between them. Looked up from germline, CDR1 is KGHDR and CDR2 is SFDVKD. CDR3 length equals 16 residues. CDR3 nucleotides: TGTGCCACCAGTGATTTAGGGGGGTGGCCCACAGATACGCAGTATTTT. Amino acid sequence: CATSDLGGWPTDTQYF.

The chain recombines TRBV5-1 with TRBJ2-2; 7 bases align to TRBD1. CDR1 is SGHRS, CDR2 YFSETQ, per germline. The CDR3 runs 15 residues. Unmatched junction bases numbered 7, after V lost 1 base and J lost 7 bases. CDR3 protein: CASSLFPRDSGELFF. In DNA form, the CDR3 reads TGCGCCAGCAGCTTGTTCCCCAGGGACAGCGGGGAGCTGTTTTTT.

This clone was seen a single time. V is TRBV13 and J is TRBJ2-3; 12 nucleotides align to TRBD2. CDR1 PRHDT and CDR2 FYEKMQ come from the germline V gene (reference sequence). This CDR3 has 17 residues. With V trimmed by 6 bases and J by 6 bases, 13 bases remained unmatched. The CDR3 reads CASSKRLAGASADTQYF. In nucleotides, the CDR3 is TGTGCCAGCAGTAAACGACTAGCGGGGGCGTCTGCTGATACGCAGTATTTT.

The CDR3: CASSIPQGAWNTEAFF. The CDR3 DNA reads as TGTGCCAGTAGTATTCCCCAGGGTGCGTGGAACACTGAAGCTTTCTTT. V is TRBV19 and J is TRBJ1-1; maybe TRBD1 (5 bases). Trimming cost V 3 bases and J 1 base, with 15 bases left between them. The CDR3 is 16 residues long. Germline V gene sequence: CDR1 LNHDA, CDR2 SQIVND (reference sequence).

V usage is TRBV29-1 and J usage is TRBJ2-1; TRBD1 matches at 7 bases. V gave up 8 bases and J gave up 2 bases; unmatched junction bases: 6. Germline V gene lookup returns CDR1 SQVTM and CDR2 ANQGSEA. The CDR3 is 13 residues long. The CDR3 region is CSLGTETYNEQFF. As DNA, the CDR3 is TGCAGCCTTGGGACAGAGACCTACAATGAGCAGTTCTTC.

This clone was observed a single time. The junction departs from germline at one end; a sequencing error may be responsible. The chain is built from TRBV3-1 (or the pseudogene TRBV3-2) and TRBJ2-7; D not certain. The germline V gene has CDR1 LGHDT and CDR2 YNNKEL (reference sequence). The CDR3 has 13 residues. CDR3 in amino acids: CASSQCESCEQYF. CDR3 nucleotides: TGTGCCAGCAGCCAATGCGAGTCCTGCGAGCAGTACTTC.

As to this clone: Germline and junction disagree at one end, which may indicate a read error. The chain carries TRBV30 and TRBJ1-1, with no clear D. This CDR3 comprises 13 residues. Germline assignment: CDR1 GTSNPN and CDR2 SVGIG (reference sequence). DNA for the CDR3: TGTGCCTGGAGTTATATGGCGGCGGACCGCCACTTTTTT. Translating gives CAWSYMAADRHFF.

The J gene is TRBJ1-2, the V gene TRBV7-2; 10 bases match TRBD1. CDR1 SGHTA and CDR2 FQGNSA come from the germline V gene. J was trimmed by 8 bases and V by 7 bases; bases with no gene match: 10. This CDR3 has 14 residues. The CDR3 here is CASTQVGQGLGYTF. In DNA form, the CDR3 reads TGTGCCAGCACCCAAGTGGGACAGGGGTTGGGCTACACCTTC.

CDR3 in amino acids: CASSQDRGQPQHF. The CDR3 DNA reads TGCGCCAGCAGCCAAGATCGGGGCCAGCCCCAGCATTTT. The J gene is TRBJ1-5, the V gene TRBV4-1; perhaps TRBD1 as D (5 bases). V lost 0 bases to trimming and J lost 7 bases, with 7 bases between them. Germline loops: CDR1 MGHRA, CDR2 YSYEKL. The CDR3 is made up of 13 amino acids.

Here the CDR3 DNA reads TGTGCCAGCAGCCAAGAGGAAGCGGGGGGATTCGAGCAGTACTTC. Encoded protein: CASSQEEAGGFEQYF. The chain couples TRBV4-2 to TRBJ2-7; TRBD2 aligns across 9 bases. CDR1 is LGHNA, CDR2 YNFKEQ, per germline. The V segment lost 0 bases and the J segment 6 bases; nucleotides outside the gene matches: 6. The CDR3 loop spans 15 amino acids.

This clone appeared once. The chain carries TRBV11-3 and TRBJ2-1; tentative D call: TRBD1 (5 bases). The CDR3 has 14 residues. Germline CDR1 and CDR2: SGHNT and YENEEA. V gave up 3 bases and J gave up 7 bases, with 13 bases separating them. Written as DNA, the CDR3 is TGTGCCAGCAGCTTGGGGTCAGGGTTTAATGAGCAGTTCTTC. It encodes CASSLGSGFNEQFF.

This rearrangement joins TRBV6-2 or TRBV6-3 to TRBJ2-2; 10 nucleotides line up with TRBD2. Germline V gene sequence: CDR1 MNHEY, CDR2 SVGEGT. V shed 2 bases and J 2 bases; nucleotides not matched to a gene: 5. This CDR3 region has 17 residues. CDR3 in DNA: TGTGCCAGCAGTTACGGATCTAGCGGGAGTAACACCGGGGAGCTGTTTTTT. This translates into CASSYGSSGSNTGELFF.

Details on this clone: This specimen includes other DNA sequences encoding the same CDR3. The V and J genes are TRBV19 and TRBJ1-6, with D unresolved. With 5 bases removed from V and 0 bases from J, the gap between germline ends came to 8 bases. The CDR3 totals 15 residues. Germline V gene sequence: CDR1 LNHDA, CDR2 SQIVND (reference sequence). The CDR3 loop is CASSVSSSYNSPLHF. The CDR3 DNA is TGTGCCAGTAGTGTATCAAGCTCCTATAATTCACCCCTCCACTTT. The entire variable domain, with the rest obtained from reference TRBV19 and TRBJ1-6, is as follows: DGGITQSPKYLFRKEGQNVTLSCEQNLNHDAMYWYRQDPGQGLRLIYYSQIVNDFQKGDIAEGYSVSREKKESFPLTVTSAQKNPTAFYLCASSVSSSYNSPLHFGNGTRLTVT.

The gene calls are TRBV6-5 and TRBJ1-4; D gene uncertain. CDR1 is MNHEY and CDR2 is SVGAGI in the germline V gene. V lost 4 bases and J 7 bases, leaving 13 bases between the germline ends. The CDR3 runs to 14 residues. The CDR3 loop is CASSSSWVAEKLFF. CDR3 in DNA: TGTGCCAGCAGTTCGTCCTGGGTAGCTGAAAAACTGTTTTTT.

The rearrangement links TRBV7-3 to TRBJ1-1; a possible D gene is TRBD1 (5 bases). Trimming took 5 bases from V and 8 from J, leaving 15 bases between them. Germline V gene sequence: CDR1 SGHTA, CDR2 FQGTGA. The CDR3 consists of 13 residues. CDR3 sequence reads: CASSLGGGTEAFF. Here the CDR3 DNA reads TGTGCCAGCAGCCTTGGAGGAGGGACCGAAGCTTTCTTT.

About this clone: The junction does not match germline at one end; this may be a read error. This chain connects TRBV28 to TRBJ2-1, with unresolved D. The germline V gene has CDR1 MDHEN and CDR2 SYDVKM. The CDR3 extends over 14 amino acids. CDR3 nucleotide sequence: TGTGCCAGCAGTTTATCCCCCTCCTCCAATGAGCAGTTCTTC. Amino acid sequence: CASSLSPSSNEQFF.

This clone was seen only once. V gene TRBV9 combines with J gene TRBJ2-1; no reliable D call. V was pared by 0 bases and J by 3 bases, with 13 bases between. Germline CDR1 reads SGDLS; CDR2 reads YYNGEE. The CDR3 spans 16 residues. This CDR3 reads CASSVGRRQGYNEQFF. In DNA form, the CDR3 reads TGTGCCAGCAGCGTAGGCAGGCGCCAAGGCTACAATGAGCAGTTCTTC.

The CDR3 region has the DNA TGTGCCAGCAGTCCAGACTACGAGCAGTACTTC. Its translation: CASSPDYEQYF. The rearrangement uses TRBV12-3 or TRBV12-4 and TRBJ2-7; D unresolved. V was pared by 5 bases and J by 3 bases, with 5 bases between. The CDR3 extends over 11 amino acids.

CDR3 sequence reads: CASSTGANTGELFF. CDR3 DNA: TGTGCCAGTAGCACAGGAGCGAACACCGGGGAGCTGTTTTTT. This rearrangement joins TRBV19 to TRBJ2-2; TRBD1 is a possible D gene (5 bases). There are 14 residues in the CDR3. Germline-derived CDR1 and CDR2 are LNHDA and SQIVND (reference sequence). Trimming shortened V by 6 bases and J by 0 bases, and 8 bases separated the two germline ends.

The chain combines TRBV7-2 with TRBJ2-5, with D perhaps matching TRBD1 or TRBD2 (6 bases each). The CDR3 has 15 amino acids. V lost 5 bases and J 2 bases, leaving 15 bases between the germline ends. Looked up from germline, CDR1 is SGHTA and CDR2 is FQGNSA. DNA of the CDR3: TGTGCCAGCAGCCAACAGGGTGGGGGGCAAGAGACCCAGTACTTC. This sequence encodes CASSQQGGGQETQYF.

V is TRBV19 and J is TRBJ1-3; tentative D call: TRBD1 (6 bases). From germline, CDR1 is LNHDA and CDR2 SQIVND (reference sequence). This CDR3 has 14 residues. Trimming shortened V by 8 bases and J by 6 bases, and 17 bases separated the two germline ends. The CDR3 nucleotides are TGTGCCAGTCCTCAGGGGAGTACTGAAAACACCATATATTTT. Protein product: CASPQGSTENTIYF.

The J gene is TRBJ2-5, the V gene TRBV19; TRBD1 agrees at 7 bases. This CDR3 is built from 16 residues. The germline CDR1 and CDR2 sequences are LNHDA and SQIVND (reference sequence). After removal of 4 bases from V and 2 bases from J, the junction contained 10 bases not matched to a gene. This chain's CDR3 is CASSRASRGPQETQYF. CDR3 sequence (DNA): TGTGCCAGTAGTAGGGCAAGTAGGGGGCCTCAAGAGACCCAGTACTTC.

The V call is TRBV24-1, the J call TRBJ1-5; D perhaps matches TRBD1 (5 bases). With 5 bases removed from V and 6 bases from J, the gap between germline ends came to 10 bases. CDR1 is KGHDR, CDR2 SFDVKD, per germline. CDR3 length: 13 residues. In DNA form, the CDR3 reads TGTGCCACCAGTGCCAGGGTAGGTCAGCCCCAGCATTTT. Protein sequence: CATSARVGQPQHF.